This TCR beta chain was recovered during a study of T cell changes during pregnancy in multiple sclerosis. Clones were sequenced by immunoSEQ multiplex PCR, and TCRdb holds only the in-frame ones, with some missing. The data contain approximately 97,000 clones, around 91% of them seen just once; the ten biggest clones take up 1.5% to 2%. The CDR3 is 19 amino acids. Looked up from germline, CDR1 is SGDLS and CDR2 is YYNGEE. The ends were cut back, 3 bases at V and 5 bases at J, with 26 bases in the middle. This TCR was recovered from a female donor in good health, enrolled as a control in a pregnancy study. This chain links TRBV9 with TRBJ2-2, with D possibly TRBD1 on 7 matching bases. Sequenced here: peripheral blood, sampled after pregnancy. Here the CDR3 reads CASSAGLGVRGAGTGELFF. CDR3 sequence (DNA): TGTGCCAGCAGCGCCGGTCTAGGGGTCAGGGGGGCCGGGACCGGGGAGCTGTTTTTT.